This paragraph reports one T cell receptor (beta chain). The sample originates from a study of blood T cell repertoires in COVID-19. Turning to the study itself: COVID-19 samples from acute and convalescent phases originated in the United States, Italy and Spain. PBMCs, B-cell-depleted T cells, or T cells provided the cDNA or gDNA that made up the material.

Source study methods: Amplification with reference gene primers provided the estimates of nucleated cell counts. Generated by immunoSEQ multiplex PCR, the TCRdb table keeps only in-frame clones and is missing some. V and J calls and clone size are those listed in that table; D and trimming were worked out from the DNA. The table includes more than 100,000 clones, about 80% detected once. The CDR3 loop spans 14 amino acids. Germline values: CDR1 SGDLS, CDR2 YYNGEE. V dropped 3 bases and J dropped 8 bases, with 14 bases sitting between them. The receptor was isolated from a woman aged 50 to 60 with acute or convalescent COVID-19. Sequences were obtained from peripheral blood. The chain joins TRBV9 to TRBJ2-2, with a possible D match to TRBD2 (6 bases). The CDR3 here is CASSAGSGGGELFF. The CDR3 region has the DNA TGTGCCAGCAGCGCAGGTAGCGGAGGGGGGGAGCTGTTTTTT.